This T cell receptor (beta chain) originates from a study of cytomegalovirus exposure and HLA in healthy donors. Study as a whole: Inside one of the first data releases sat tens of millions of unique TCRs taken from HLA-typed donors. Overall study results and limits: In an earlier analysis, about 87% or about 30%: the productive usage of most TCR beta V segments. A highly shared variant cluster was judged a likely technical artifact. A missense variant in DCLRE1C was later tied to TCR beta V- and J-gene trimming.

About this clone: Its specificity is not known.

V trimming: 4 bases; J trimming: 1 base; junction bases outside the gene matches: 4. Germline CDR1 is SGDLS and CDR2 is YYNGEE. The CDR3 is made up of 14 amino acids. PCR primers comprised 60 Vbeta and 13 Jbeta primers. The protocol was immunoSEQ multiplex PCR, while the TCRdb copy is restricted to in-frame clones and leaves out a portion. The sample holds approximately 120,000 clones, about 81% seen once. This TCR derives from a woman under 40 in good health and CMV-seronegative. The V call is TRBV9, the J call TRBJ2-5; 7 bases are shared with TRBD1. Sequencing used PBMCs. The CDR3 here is CASSTDRVQETQYF. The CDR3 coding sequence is TGTGCCAGCAGCACCGACAGGGTCCAAGAGACCCAGTACTTC.